This T cell receptor beta chain was obtained from a study of cytomegalovirus exposure and HLA in healthy donors. Both 60 Vbeta primers and 13 Jbeta primers went into the PCR. The repertoire was sequenced with immunoSEQ multiplex PCR; TCRdb's copy has only in-frame clones and lacks some. The top ten clones hold around 6.6% of a sample with roughly 120,000 clones, around 70% of them seen once. This clonotype was sampled from a middle-aged man in good health and CMV-seropositive. Sequencing was performed on PBMCs.

In DNA form, the CDR3 reads TGTGCCAGCAGTGGCCTCCTGACAGGTGTCACCGGGGAGCTGTTTTTT. Translation: CASSGLLTGVTGELFF. The gene calls are TRBV6-1 and TRBJ2-2, with a possible D match to TRBD1 (6 bases). Trimming removed 4 bases at V and 4 bases at J, with 16 bases between. CDR1 MNHNS and CDR2 SASEGT come from the germline V gene. The CDR3 runs to 16 residues.